This is a list of T cell receptor beta chains from one sample in a study of T cells after yellow fever vaccination. TCRdb re-called the 5' RACE reads through MiXCR, storing one row per CDR3 protein. The repertoire includes a few hundred thousand distinct CDR3 sequences, approximately 19% of them detected once, and 18% sits in the top ten. The starting material was PBMCs, obtained before the yellow fever booster vaccination. Receptor source: a man aged 18 to 29 who received the YFV17D yellow fever vaccine. The conserved cysteine and the conserved F or W are not part of the CDR3 here. The order of the fields is J gene, V gene, CDR3 protein.

TRBJ2-7 | TRBV5-1 | ASSLGDSSPEQY
TRBJ2-5 | TRBV29-1 | SVVVGLAYSGTQY
TRBJ2-1 | TRBV7-2 | ASSSPLGTGDEQF
TRBJ1-2 | TRBV6-2/TRBV6-3 | ASSYAFRNYGYT
TRBJ1-1 | TRBV7-3 | ASSYRLLNTEAF
TRBJ1-4 | TRBV12-3/TRBV12-4 | ASSSQGIGEKLF
TRBJ1-6 | TRBV5-1 | ASSFWATNSPLH
TRBJ2-3 | TRBV29-1 | SVRGGSTDTQY
TRBJ1-4 | TRBV13 | ASSSTLVGEKLF
TRBJ2-2 | TRBV7-2 | ASSLEAFRTGELF
TRBJ1-2 | TRBV5-6 | ASSFYGGPYGYT
TRBJ2-7 | TRBV4-1 | ASRRVLAGGTYEQY
TRBJ1-6 | TRBV28 | ASTPWGNGSPLH
TRBJ1-4 | TRBV7-2 | ASSSGGRAEKLF
TRBJ2-3 | TRBV7-3 | ASSLRNADTQY